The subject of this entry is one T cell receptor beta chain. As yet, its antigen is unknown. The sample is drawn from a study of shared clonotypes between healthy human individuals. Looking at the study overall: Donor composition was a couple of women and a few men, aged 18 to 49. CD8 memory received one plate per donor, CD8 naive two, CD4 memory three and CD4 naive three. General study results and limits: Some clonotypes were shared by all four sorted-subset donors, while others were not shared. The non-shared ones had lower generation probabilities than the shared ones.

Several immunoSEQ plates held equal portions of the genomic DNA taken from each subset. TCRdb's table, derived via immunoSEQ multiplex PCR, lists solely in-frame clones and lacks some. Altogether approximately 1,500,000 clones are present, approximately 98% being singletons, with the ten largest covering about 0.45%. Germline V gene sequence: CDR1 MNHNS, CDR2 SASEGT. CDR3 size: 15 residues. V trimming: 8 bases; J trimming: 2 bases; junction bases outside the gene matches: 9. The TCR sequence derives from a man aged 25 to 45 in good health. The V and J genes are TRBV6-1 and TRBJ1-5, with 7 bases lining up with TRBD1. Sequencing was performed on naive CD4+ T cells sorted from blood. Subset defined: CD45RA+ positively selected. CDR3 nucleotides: TGTGCCAGCGGATGGACAGGAAGCCGCAATCAGCCCCAGCATTTT. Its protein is CASGWTGSRNQPQHF.